Listed below are T cell receptor beta chains from one sample, sequenced in a study of T cell responses to AZD1222 COVID-19 vaccine. The table came from immunoSEQ multiplex PCR; TCRdb's copy has only in-frame clones and leaves some out. In the table there are around 200,000 clones, 93% of which are singletons. The starting material was peripheral blood, obtained on day 0 of AZD1222 vaccination. The receptor source for this set is an adult in good health. CDR3s include the opening cysteine and the closing phenylalanine or tryptophan. A D gene is named only where the DNA matches it firmly. Only some rows state a clone size, as once, few, many or a class for expanded clones.

>TRBJ2-7|TRBV6-6|.|.
TGTGCCAGCAGTTATCCCGGGACGGAGTCCTACGAGCAGTACTTC
CASSYPGTESYEQYF
>TRBJ1-1|TRBV3-1/TRBV3-2|.|.
TGTGCCAGCAGCCAAGATCATTTACGGTCACGCAGGGGGAACACTGAAGCTTTCTTT
CASSQDHLRSRRGNTEAFF
>TRBJ1-2|TRBV19|.|TRBD1
TGTGCCAGTAGTTTTCAGGGGGCCCGAGGCTACACCTTC
CASSFQGARGYTF
>TRBJ1-2|TRBV6-5|.|TRBD1
TGTGCCAGCAGATCCGACAGGGTGCAAGCTGGCTACACCTTC
CASRSDRVQAGYTF
>TRBJ2-3|TRBV15|.|.
TGTGCCACCAGCAGAGCCACGAATTCAAGATTGGGGGATACGCAGTATTTT
CATSRATNSRLGDTQYF
>TRBJ1-4|TRBV3-1/TRBV3-2|.|.
TGTGCCAGCAGCTCGACGTGGGTCCGGGATGAAAAACTGTTTTTT
CASSSTWVRDEKLFF
>TRBJ2-7|TRBV18|.|TRBD2
TGTGCCAGCTCACCGGGCGGGAGGAGCTCCTACGAGCAGTACTTC
CASSPGGRSSYEQYF
>TRBJ1-2|TRBV14|.|.
TGTGCCAGCAGCGAGGGGGAGGACTATGGCTACACCTTC
CASSEGEDYGYTF
>TRBJ1-2|TRBV5-1|.|TRBD1
TGCGCCAGCAGCCCCGCTTGGGACAGGGCCAACTATGGCTACACCTTC
CASSPAWDRANYGYTF
>TRBJ1-2|TRBV11-2|once|.
TGTGCCAGCAGCTTAGACAGGGCTGGAGGCTACACCTTC
CASSLDRAGGYTF
>TRBJ2-3|TRBV7-6|.|.
TGTGCCAGCAGCTTAGAAGGGGGGCCCGCTTCCTCCCTTAGCACAGATACGCAGTATTTT
CASSLEGGPASSLSTDTQYF
>TRBJ2-7|TRBV4-1|.|.
TGCGCCAGCAGCCAAGAGAAACCCAGGGGAGCCTACGAGCAGTACTTC
CASSQEKPRGAYEQYF
>TRBJ1-2|TRBV29-1|once|.
TGCAGCGTTGAAGAGGGAACTACGCGGGATGGCTACACCTTC
CSVEEGTTRDGYTF
>TRBJ1-2|TRBV10-3|.|.
TGTGCCATCAGCTCTTTGGATCTCTCGAACTATGGCTACACCTTC
CAISSLDLSNYGYTF
>TRBJ2-1|TRBV10-2|.|.
TGCGCCAGCAGTTCGGTTTCCTACAATGAGCAGTTCTTC
CASSSVSYNEQFF
>TRBJ1-2|TRBV19|.|.
TGTGCCAGTAAGGCCAGGGCCCCTTATGGCTACACCTTC
CASKARAPYGYTF
>TRBJ1-1|TRBV28|.|TRBD1
TGTGCCAGCAGTTCCGCAGGGGGCGGCACTGAAGCTTTCTTT
CASSSAGGGTEAFF
>TRBJ1-6|TRBV2|.|.
TGTGCCAGCAGCCTACAAGGTTTAGAGTCACCCCTCCACTTT
CASSLQGLESPLHF
>TRBJ2-3|TRBV5-4|.|.
TGTGCCAGCAGCCCCCGGCACACAGATACGCAGTATTTT
CASSPRHTDTQYF
>TRBJ1-1|TRBV19|.|.
TGTGCCAGTTACTCCCGACACAATGAAGCTTTCTTT
CASYSRHNEAFF
>TRBJ1-5|TRBV4-1|.|.
TGCGCCAGCAGCCAGGAGGGCGTACGGCCCCAGCATTTT
CASSQEGVRPQHF
>TRBJ2-7|TRBV11-2|.|.
TGTGCCAGCAGCTTAAGACAGGAGCGCGCCTACGAGCAGTACTTC
CASSLRQERAYEQYF
>TRBJ1-5|TRBV4-1|.|.
TGCGCCAGCAGCCAAGAGGCAGGGACCAAAGCGAGCAATCAGCCCCAGCATTTT
CASSQEAGTKASNQPQHF
>TRBJ2-1|TRBV11-1|.|.
TGTGCCAGCAGCTTGGTGTCGGCAGATTACAATGAGCAGTTCTTC
CASSLVSADYNEQFF
>TRBJ1-4|TRBV25-1|.|.
TGTGCCAGCAGTGAATTCTCTTCCGGCGCTAATGAAAAACTGTTTTTT
CASSEFSSGANEKLFF
>TRBJ1-1|TRBV7-9|.|.
TGTGCCAGCAGCCTAAGGACATTGAACACTGAAGCTTTCTTT
CASSLRTLNTEAFF
>TRBJ1-5|TRBV27|.|TRBD1
TGTGCCAGCACCCCGACAGGGGGCGCGGATCAGCCCCAGCATTTT
CASTPTGGADQPQHF
>TRBJ2-1|TRBV5-1|.|TRBD2
TGCGCCAGCACCAAACCAAGCGGGAGCTCCTACAATGAGCAGTTCTTC
CASTKPSGSSYNEQFF
>TRBJ2-7|TRBV7-9|.|.
TGTGCCAGCAGCCCCAACAACGAGCAGTACTTC
CASSPNNEQYF
>TRBJ2-3|TRBV5-4|.|TRBD1
TGTGCCAGCAGCCCCGGGACAGGGTCGTCAGATACGCAGTATTTT
CASSPGTGSSDTQYF
>TRBJ1-4|TRBV29-1|.|.
TGCAGCGTTGAAGGAGGGGGAGATGAAAAACTGTTTTTT
CSVEGGGDEKLFF
>TRBJ1-2|TRBV30|.|.
TGTGCCTGGAACACCCAAGGGAACTATGGCTACACCTTC
CAWNTQGNYGYTF
>TRBJ1-3|TRBV3-1/TRBV3-2|.|.
TGTGCCAGCAGCCAGGGCTCTGGAAACACCATATATTTT
CASSQGSGNTIYF
>TRBJ1-6|TRBV5-6|.|.
TGTGCCAGCAGCTTGGGCCTTAATTCACCCCTCCACTTT
CASSLGLNSPLHF
>TRBJ1-4|TRBV7-2|.|.
TGTGCCAGCAGCTTAGTACTCGGGGGTTTGGGATTTGAAAAACTGTTTTTT
CASSLVLGGLGFEKLFF
>TRBJ1-4|TRBV7-8|.|.
TGTGCCAGCAGCTCTGGACAGAAACCTGCGGCTAATGAAAAACTGTTTTTT
CASSSGQKPAANEKLFF
>TRBJ2-7|TRBV7-2|.|TRBD2
TGTGCCAGCACCGAGACTAGCGGGGCCTACTACGAGCAGTACTTC
CASTETSGAYYEQYF
>TRBJ1-1|TRBV15|.|.
TGTGCCACCAGCACCCATACCAGGGGTTCCCCTGAAGCTTTCTTT
CATSTHTRGSPEAFF
>TRBJ2-1|TRBV19|.|TRBD2
TGTGCCAGTAGGTTGGGACTAGCGGACAATGAGCAGTTCTTC
CASRLGLADNEQFF
>TRBJ1-2|TRBV27|.|.
TGTGCCAGCAGGGCAGGTCAGTTCGATGGCTACACCTTC
CASRAGQFDGYTF
>TRBJ1-2|TRBV5-5|.|.
TGTGCCAGCAGCCTACGACACGGACAGAGCTATGGCTACACCTTC
CASSLRHGQSYGYTF
>TRBJ1-1|TRBV18|.|.
TGTGCCAGCTCACCTCTCCCGAACACTGAAGCTTTCTTT
CASSPLPNTEAFF
>TRBJ1-4|TRBV5-1|once|.
TGCGCCAGCAGCTTGGAACCCCGGGCCTTGGGGGAAAAACTGTTTTTT
CASSLEPRALGEKLFF
>TRBJ2-5|TRBV4-1|.|.
TGCGCCAGCAGTGAAGGGAAGCGGTTCCAAGAGACCCAGTACTTC
CASSEGKRFQETQYF
>TRBJ1-1|TRBV25-1|.|.
TGTGCCAGCAGAGGGGGGCAGGACACTGAAGCTTTCTTT
CASRGGQDTEAFF
>TRBJ1-2|TRBV5-1|.|TRBD1
TGCGCCAGCAGCTTGTCCGACCGGGACAGGGAGGTCTATGGCTACACCTTC
CASSLSDRDREVYGYTF
>TRBJ2-7|TRBV12-3/TRBV12-4|once|.
TGTGCCAGCAGTCCGACACGGCACTACGAGCAGTACTTC
CASSPTRHYEQYF
>TRBJ1-1|TRBV18|.|TRBD1
TGTGCCAGCTCACCACGGCAGGGGGAGAACACTGAAGCTTTCTTT
CASSPRQGENTEAFF
>TRBJ2-3|TRBV12-3/TRBV12-4|.|.
TGTGCCAGCAGTACCGATCCCACAGATACGCAGTATTTT
CASSTDPTDTQYF
>TRBJ1-1|TRBV10-2|.|.
TGCGCCAGCAGTCTACAGTCAAAAGCTTTCTTT
CASSLQSKAFF
>TRBJ2-7|TRBV3-1/TRBV3-2|few|.
TGTGCCAGCAGCGGACAGAGCTCCTACGAGCAGTACTTC
CASSGQSSYEQYF
>TRBJ2-7|TRBV18|.|.
TGTGCCAGCTCACCCAGAATCGCGGCGGGGACCTCCTACGAGCAGTACTTC
CASSPRIAAGTSYEQYF
>TRBJ2-1|TRBV5-1|.|TRBD2
TGCGCCAGCAGCTTGGGAGGTGTAGCGGGTACAAATGAGCAGTTCTTC
CASSLGGVAGTNEQFF
>TRBJ2-2|TRBV7-7|.|.
TGTGCCAGCAGCTTAGAGGTTGCGACGAGCACCGGGGAGCTGTTTTTT
CASSLEVATSTGELFF
>TRBJ1-3|TRBV9|.|.
TGTGCCAGCAGCGTAGAAATCTCGTCTACTGGAAACACCATATATTTT
CASSVEISSTGNTIYF
>TRBJ2-7|TRBV5-1|.|TRBD2
TGCGCCAGCAGCTTGGATTCCCTAGCGGACTACGAGCAGTACTTC
CASSLDSLADYEQYF
>TRBJ1-1|TRBV28|.|TRBD1
TGTGCCAGCAGTAGTCCACAGGGGGCTGAAGCTTTCTTT
CASSSPQGAEAFF